This T cell receptor beta chain is from a study of blood T cell repertoires in COVID-19. Study-level background: Donors in the United States, Italy and Spain gave samples during acute or convalescent COVID-19.

Per the authors' pipeline: Amplified reference gene primers provided the basis for estimating nucleated cell counts. Clones were sequenced by immunoSEQ multiplex PCR, and TCRdb holds only the in-frame ones, with some missing. V and J calls and clone size are as listed in that table; D and trimming were resolved from the DNA. The repertoire holds hundreds of thousands of clones, with approximately 90% as singletons. The length of the CDR3 is 13 residues. Germline lookup yields CDR1 LNHDA and CDR2 SQIVND (reference sequence). V gave up 3 bases and J gave up 8 bases, with 11 bases separating them. Sequenced sample: peripheral blood. The receptor was derived from a woman aged 25 to 39 with active or convalescent COVID-19. The rearrangement links TRBV19 to TRBJ1-3; D is uncertain. Here the CDR3 DNA reads TGTGCCAGTAGTATCCCGGATCGGGACACCATATATTTT. This gives the protein CASSIPDRDTIYF.